These T cell receptor beta chains were read from a single sample in a study of CD8+ T cells in alopecia areata. Measured with immunoSEQ multiplex PCR; TCRdb has only the in-frame clones, and not every one. The table records under 350,000 clones, nearly 60% of them present only once. This specimen was CD4+ T cells sorted from blood, taken at week 24, from a patient treated with tofacitinib. All receptors derive from a human donor with alopecia areata. Both conserved end residues are part of each CDR3. A D gene is named only where the DNA matches it firmly. For some rows the clone size is stated as once, few or many, or as a class when expanded; others skip it.

NA TRBJ2-1 NA TRBV4-2 CASSQERGPYNEQFF TGTGCCAGCAGCCAAGAACGGGGGCCCTACAATGAGCAGTTCTTC
NA TRBJ2-4 TRBD1 TRBV29-1 CSVDGGGGRDSIQYF TGCAGCGTTGATGGAGGTGGGGGCCGGGACAGCATTCAGTACTTC
NA TRBJ1-6 TRBD1 TRBV19 CASSSLRDRASPLHF TGTGCCAGTAGTTCTCTCCGGGACAGGGCTTCACCCCTCCACTTT
NA TRBJ1-2 NA TRBV7-9 CASSLAQAGTDGYTF TGTGCCAGCAGCTTAGCACAGGCGGGTACGGATGGCTACACCTTC
NA TRBJ2-1 NA TRBV7-9 CASSHRQASRNEQFF TGTGCCAGCAGCCACAGACAGGCCTCACGTAATGAGCAGTTCTTC
few TRBJ1-1 NA TRBV10-3 CATYKVGYTEAFF TGTGCCACCTACAAGGTGGGATACACTGAAGCTTTCTTT
NA TRBJ2-1 NA TRBV23-1 CASSQGGQFF TGCGCCAGCAGTCAGGGAGGGCAGTTCTTC
few TRBJ2-3 TRBD2 TRBV7-2 CASSPRLAGGPSTDTQYF TGTGCCAGCAGCCCACGACTAGCGGGGGGCCCGAGCACAGATACGCAGTATTTT
NA TRBJ2-7 TRBD2 TRBV5-1 CASSFGLADLPPYEQYF TGCGCCAGCAGCTTTGGACTAGCCGACCTCCCCCCCTACGAGCAGTACTTC
NA TRBJ1-6 NA TRBV2 CASSLGHRLNSPLHF TGTGCCAGCAGCTTGGGCCACCGGCTAAATTCACCCCTCCACTTT
NA TRBJ2-7 TRBD1 TRBV5-4 CASSPQGQVSYEQYF TGTGCCAGCAGCCCGCAGGGACAGGTCTCCTACGAGCAGTACTTC
NA TRBJ2-5 NA TRBV7-2 CASSPDRETQYF TGTGCCAGCAGCCCTGACAGAGAGACCCAGTACTTC
NA TRBJ2-7 NA TRBV28 CASSPFRVLGLGEQYF TGTGCCAGCAGCCCTTTCCGGGTGTTGGGCCTTGGCGAGCAGTACTTC
NA TRBJ2-1 NA TRBV11-2 CASSQFDNEQFF TGTGCCAGCAGCCAATTTGACAATGAGCAGTTCTTC
NA TRBJ1-4 NA TRBV15 CATSRDASGGRANEKLFF TGTGCCACCAGCAGAGATGCGTCGGGGGGGCGTGCTAATGAAAAACTGTTTTTT
NA TRBJ2-2 NA TRBV5-6 CASGDSTKNTGELFF TGTGCCAGCGGCGACAGCACGAAGAACACCGGGGAGCTGTTTTTT
NA TRBJ2-1 NA TRBV29-1 CSVPFFGATYNEQFF TGCAGCGTTCCCTTCTTTGGGGCCACCTACAATGAGCAGTTCTTC
NA TRBJ1-4 NA TRBV30 CAWSVVGEKLFF TGTGCCTGGAGTGTAGTAGGAGAAAAACTGTTTTTT
NA TRBJ1-1 TRBD1 TRBV18 CASSQLPRPGQGRTNTEAFF TGTGCCAGCTCACAGCTACCAAGGCCGGGACAGGGTCGGACGAACACTGAAGCTTTCTTT
NA TRBJ2-7 NA TRBV5-6 CASRRPGAREQYF TGTGCCAGCAGACGCCCGGGGGCGAGGGAGCAGTACTTC
NA TRBJ2-1 TRBD2 TRBV28 CASSPTSGGRYNEQFF TGTGCCAGCAGTCCGACTTCCGGGGGGAGGTACAATGAGCAGTTCTTC
NA TRBJ1-4 NA TRBV4-1 CASSQLGHTLFF TGCGCCAGCAGCCAGTTAGGACACACATTGTTTTTT
few TRBJ1-2 TRBD1 TRBV23-1 CASSQGTGVYGYTF TGCGCCAGCAGTCAAGGGACAGGAGTCTATGGCTACACCTTC
NA TRBJ2-7 NA TRBV30 CAWRGSGPEQYF TGTGCCTGGAGGGGGTCAGGGCCCGAGCAGTACTTC
NA TRBJ1-1 NA TRBV30 CAWGRTVEAFF TGTGCCTGGGGACGGACGGTTGAAGCTTTCTTT
NA TRBJ2-5 NA TRBV5-1 CASSLEGAGETQYF TGCGCCAGCAGCTTGGAAGGGGCCGGGGAGACCCAGTACTTC
NA TRBJ2-3 TRBD2 TRBV4-2 CASSQIAGEGTDTQYF TGTGCCAGCAGCCAAATAGCGGGGGAAGGTACAGATACGCAGTATTTT
few TRBJ1-1 NA TRBV5-1 CASSLVGMNTEAFF TGCGCCAGCAGCTTGGTGGGGATGAACACTGAAGCTTTCTTT
NA TRBJ2-6 NA TRBV7-2 CASSFQGSAGANVLTF TGTGCCAGCAGCTTCCAGGGTAGCGCTGGGGCCAACGTCCTGACTTTC
NA TRBJ1-1 TRBD1 TRBV20-1 CSAGDRLEAFF TGCAGTGCGGGGGACAGACTTGAAGCTTTCTTT
few TRBJ1-1 NA TRBV18 CASSPGDDREAFF TGTGCCAGCTCCCCCGGGGATGATCGTGAAGCTTTCTTT
few TRBJ2-7 TRBD1 TRBV11-1 CASRDRSSYEQYF TGTGCCAGCAGGGACAGGAGCTCCTACGAGCAGTACTTC
few TRBJ2-5 NA TRBV7-3 CASSSSQQETQYF TGTGCCAGCAGCTCCTCGCAGCAAGAGACCCAGTACTTC
few TRBJ2-1 NA TRBV15 CATSSYRDHEQFF TGTGCCACCAGCAGCTACAGGGACCATGAGCAGTTCTTC